This T cell receptor (beta chain) was sequenced in a study of beta chain features in type 1 diabetes. CD45RO/CCR7/CD25/CD127/CD95/CD27 sorting isolated CD4+ naive, central memory, regulatory and stem cell-like memory cells. Of note for this clone: The antigen is not known.

Trimming pared 4 bases from V and 4 bases from J, leaving 8 bases between. This CDR3 has 13 residues. Per the germline V gene, CDR1 is SNHLY and CDR2 is FYNNEI. The entirety of the isolated RNA underwent reverse transcription, so expressed TCRB transcripts were sequenced. Sequencing was performed with immunoSEQ multiplex PCR; in TCRdb, only in-frame clones are kept and a portion is missing. Counted here are tens of thousands of clones, about 51% occurring once; the ten biggest clones make up roughly 2.1%. General study findings and limits: Naive, central memory and regulatory TCRB repertoires appeared more similar among patients than healthy donors.

The sample consisted of Tregs from blood. The receptor was derived from a woman under 30 in good health. The chain is built from TRBV2 and TRBJ2-1, with D tentatively TRBD1 (6 bases). The CDR3 region has the DNA TGTGCCAGCAGTGTCCAGGGGTACAATGAGCAGTTCTTC. Protein: CASSVQGYNEQFF.